This T cell receptor beta chain was sequenced in a study of human T cells and chemical hapten exposure (TCRdb year 2021). In terms of the full investigation: For sensitization, 2% DPC in acetone was applied to an approximately 2 cm by approximately 2 cm area of upper inner arm skin. Weekly therapeutic DPC doses were additionally applied to the scalp of patients throughout the roughly 26-week study period. Blood samples were taken from patients before sensitization (week 0) and then at 2, 6 and about 24 weeks after DPC sensitization. In alopecia patients, the study followed how the peripheral blood TCR repertoire changed in vivo over primary and secondary sensitization to diphenylcyclopropenone (DPC), a hapten. The patient cohort, mostly female, included alopecia areata with under or over 50% scalp involvement, alopecia totalis and alopecia universalis. Patch testing was done on the upper back using Finn chambers containing 0.01% DPC, and results were scored after 6 days according to International Contact Dermatitis Research Group standards. For TCR sequencing, blood came from about 28 alopecia patients at anywhere from one to four time points (pre-sensitization, 2, 6 and 24 weeks). Libraries were pooled for sequencing, and variation in per-sample TCR yields was attributed mainly to small differences in library volumes within the pool. The paper as a whole reports these results and caveats: After repeated subsampling, changes were observed in the strength of the expansion versus patch-test correlation and in the threshold at which the correlation became significant. A positive correlation was found between the number of PT1 expanded TCRs and patch test score, with significance reached at thresholds 8, 16 and 32 but not 4. DPC sensitization did not change how many TCRs were above 1 in 1000 frequency, and no evidence was found of alterations in global repertoire structure. Because all patients had alopecia, a presumed autoimmune disease, the immune response of the patients might differ from that of healthy individuals. Expanded TCRs formed significantly more large CDR3 similarity clusters than pre-sensitization or healthy control sets, consistent with antigen-driven responses.

This clonotype was recorded many times. The antigen this receptor binds is unknown. It has no much larger one-base neighbor in the sample; base qualities were not kept. The germline V gene encodes CDR1 MDHEN and CDR2 SYDVKM. V and J are truncated by 6 bases and 5 bases respectively, leaving an intervening sequence of 11 bases. CDR3 length: 12 amino acids, cysteine to phenylalanine. Kept here is only the CDR3 DNA, which spans 36 bases and is read in frame from base 1. The time point label of this sample denotes: pre-sensitization, week 0. Per the publication, the treatment or condition label means: therapeutic diphenylcyclopropenone sensitization with weekly scalp DPC. Blood at each patch-test visit was drawn before the patch test was applied. To be eligible, patients had to be aged 18 to 70, diagnosed with alopecia and judged suitable for DPC therapy, while pregnant patients were excluded. Total RNA was extracted from unfractionated whole blood collected in Tempus Blood RNA tubes.

Libraries were prepared through RACE. TCRdb shows the sequencer as NextSeq 500. Library preparation attached unique molecular identifiers to individual cDNA molecules for quantitative, reproducible TCR counting. Each blood RNA sample was used to sequence both TCR alpha and TCR beta chains. The source study handled its data this way. The median number of TCRs per sample was around 100,000, ranging from roughly 20,000 to 690,600. The Decombinator software suite was used to annotate V, J and CDR3 in the TCR reads. For PS versus PT1 abundance plots, all samples were subsampled to the same number of TCRs (28,000). TCRs were defined as expanded if absent before sensitization and observed at least eight times at the 2-week time point. TCRdb reanalyzed the raw reads on its own, using fastp at Q25 for trimming and MiXCR for clone calling, and kept in-frame beta chains. Each record represents a unique CDR3 protein, reported with the most common genes and DNA among its rows. The V and J calls were not made by the authors but by TCRdb's processing. The sample profile shows around 57,000 distinct CDR3 sequences; roughly 10% of them were found once. Together, the top ten hold roughly 4% of the sample.

The receptor's source is a woman in her thirties or forties with alopecia areata. Some clones in this sample may be carry-over from other donors' samples. The sequenced sample was whole blood, obtained in connection with sensitization to the hapten diphenylcyclopropenone (DPC). The chain uses TRBV28 and TRBJ2-7, with the D gene too uncertain to name. Here the CDR3 is given as CASSPMRHEQYF. The DNA reads as follows: TGTGCCAGCAGCCCGATGAGGCACGAGCAGTACTTC. Beyond the CDR3, the reference TRBV28 and TRBJ2-7 genes provide the residues; the full variable domain reads: DVKVTQSSRYLVKRTGEKVFLECVQDMDHENMFWYRQDPGLGLRLIYFSYDVKMKEKGDIPEGYSVSREKKERFSLILESASTNQTSMYLCASSPMRHEQYFGPGTRLTVT.